This TCR beta chain was observed in a study of immune evolution from preneoplasia to lung adenocarcinoma. In the study overall: HLA loss of heterozygosity: roughly 6.4% AIS, about 15% MIA, 30% to 35% ADC, none AAH.

The length of the CDR3 is 16 residues. Germline trimming cut 10 bases from V and 2 bases from J; bases unmatched to any gene: 13. CDR1 is LNHDA and CDR2 is SQIVND in the germline V gene (reference sequence). TCRdb's table, derived via immunoSEQ multiplex PCR, lists solely in-frame clones and lacks some. The sample has about 9,600 clones, 90% seen once. Study-wide points: KRAS-mutant nodules had the highest T cell clonality.

This clone was seen a handful of times. Its specificity is not known. The specimen sequenced was FFPE invasive lung adenocarcinoma tissue. The TCR was taken from a person between 65 and 79 years old with invasive lung adenocarcinoma. V usage is TRBV19 and J usage is TRBJ1-5; 8 bases align to TRBD1. CDR3 coding DNA: TGTGCCACCAAACACGGATCGGGACAGGGCAATCAGCCCCAGCATTTT. Translated, it gives CATKHGSGQGNQPQHF.